Presented here are 2 T cell receptor beta chains from one specimen sequenced in a study of blood T cell repertoires in COVID-19. This table comes from immunoSEQ multiplex PCR, and its TCRdb copy is limited to in-frame clones, with some not included. Of 150,000 to 200,000 clones listed, 88% are singletons. The sample taken for sequencing was peripheral blood. Receptor source: a human donor in a cohort sampled during active COVID-19.

This clone has only a few counts. This rearrangement joins TRBV9 to TRBJ2-1; 15 bases map to TRBD2. Germline CDR1 is SGDLS and CDR2 is YYNGEE. Trimming took 4 bases from V and 6 from J; bases not matched to a gene: 8. This CDR3 spans 17 amino acids. Written as DNA, the CDR3 is TGTGCCAGCAGCCTCCGGACTAGCGGGAGGGGGGGCAATGAGCAGTTCTTC. Encoded protein: CASSLRTSGRGGNEQFF.

The chain joins TRBV5-1 to TRBJ2-1; 16 nucleotides align to TRBD2. The CDR3 consists of 16 residues. Per the germline V gene, CDR1 is SGHRS and CDR2 is YFSETQ. J gave up 6 bases and V 3 bases, and 3 bases lay outside the gene matches. For the CDR3, the DNA is TGCGCCAGCAGCTCCGGGACTAGCGGGGGGGCCAATGAGCAGTTCTTC. Its translation: CASSSGTSGGANEQFF.